The clone carrying this T cell receptor (beta chain) was seen a few times. Trimming took 6 bases from V and 4 from J, leaving 18 bases between them. Germline V lookup: CDR1 DFQATT, CDR2 SNEGSKA (reference sequence). This CDR3 has 15 amino acids. Time point of the sample: persistent/refractory GD, antithyroid drugs over 5 years with positive TRAb. There was RNA extracted from PBMCs, and the TCR library was made from it. EDTA tubes were used for drawing 8.5 to 9.5 milliliters of peripheral blood. This record belongs to a study of regulatory T cells in long-lasting Graves disease. The authors built TCR beta libraries using iRepertoire HTBI primers and Arm-PCR of CDR3 regions. In TCRdb, the multiplex PCR reads were re-called with MiXCR into one record per CDR3 protein. The sample has 350,000 to 450,000 distinct CDR3 sequences, roughly 24% seen once.

The J gene is TRBJ1-4, the V gene TRBV20-1, with D perhaps TRBD1 (5 bases). The receptor comes from a woman aged 40-49 years with Graves disease. The source was peripheral blood mononuclear cells (PBMCs), collected when the disease was refractory, from a patient treated with antithyroid drugs. This chain's CDR3 is CSAEHAAGSNEKLFF. The CDR3, as DNA: TGCAGTGCCGAGCATGCTGCAGGGAGTAATGAAAAACTGTTTTTT.